This is a list of T cell receptor beta chains from one sample in a study of persistence of HIV-infected CD4 T cells. These receptors are not linked to any known antigen. Only in-frame clones appear in the TCRdb table, and some are missing; sequencing was by immunoSEQ multiplex PCR. The sample yields 35,000 to 40,000 clones, roughly 86% seen once. The sequencing used CD4+ T cells sorted from PBMCs after roughly 18-hour stimulation, collected from a patient who received antiretroviral therapy. These receptors came from an adult man with HIV who was CMV-seropositive. The CDR3 runs from the conserved cysteine through the conserved F or W. Each record gives: J gene, V gene, clone size, D gene, CDR3 DNA, CDR3 protein. A D gene is named only where the DNA matches it firmly. Only some rows state a clone size, as once, few, many or a class for expanded clones.

j_gene: TRBJ1-5; v_gene: TRBV30; abundance: .; d_gene: TRBD1; CDR3nt: TGTGCCTGGAGTGTACAGGGGGGGACAGGGTTTAGCAATCAGCCCCAGCATTTT; CDR3aa: CAWSVQGGTGFSNQPQHF
j_gene: TRBJ1-3; v_gene: TRBV6-5; abundance: .; d_gene: .; CDR3nt: TGTGCCAGCAGTCGACAGCCCTCTGGAAACACCATATATTTT; CDR3aa: CASSRQPSGNTIYF
j_gene: TRBJ1-1; v_gene: TRBV5-6; abundance: .; d_gene: TRBD1; CDR3nt: TGTGCCAGCAACGACAGGGGGAACACTGAAGCTTTCTTT; CDR3aa: CASNDRGNTEAFF
j_gene: TRBJ1-1; v_gene: TRBV25-1; abundance: .; d_gene: .; CDR3nt: TGTGCCAGCAGTGAATTAGGGAGACTAAACACTGAAGCTTTCTTT; CDR3aa: CASSELGRLNTEAFF
j_gene: TRBJ2-7; v_gene: TRBV27; abundance: .; d_gene: TRBD2; CDR3nt: TGTGCCAGCAGTCGGCCGGGAGGGTCCTACGAGCAGTACTTC; CDR3aa: CASSRPGGSYEQYF
j_gene: TRBJ1-1; v_gene: TRBV7-2; abundance: .; d_gene: .; CDR3nt: TGTGCCAGCAGCTTAAACGGAGGGGCTTATGAAGCTTTCTTT; CDR3aa: CASSLNGGAYEAFF
j_gene: TRBJ1-1; v_gene: TRBV18; abundance: .; d_gene: .; CDR3nt: TGTGCCAGCTCACCACCGGAACAGGGCACTGAAGCTTTCTTT; CDR3aa: CASSPPEQGTEAFF
j_gene: TRBJ2-3; v_gene: TRBV3-1/TRBV3-2; abundance: .; d_gene: .; CDR3nt: TGTGCCAGCAGCCCTTTTAGCGGTAGCACAGATACGCAGTATTTT; CDR3aa: CASSPFSGSTDTQYF
j_gene: TRBJ1-5; v_gene: TRBV21-1; abundance: .; d_gene: .; CDR3nt: TGTGCCAGCAACCCCGGGGGACAGGCCTTCAATCAGCCCCAGCATTTT; CDR3aa: CASNPGGQAFNQPQHF
j_gene: TRBJ1-1; v_gene: TRBV12-5; abundance: .; d_gene: .; CDR3nt: TGTGCTAGTGGTTTCGGAGGGGGTAACACTGAAGCTTTCTTT; CDR3aa: CASGFGGGNTEAFF
j_gene: TRBJ2-2; v_gene: TRBV24-1; abundance: .; d_gene: TRBD1; CDR3nt: TGTGCCACCAGTGATCCCCCCGGTGGGTCAGGGGGCCCGAACACCGGGGAGCTGTTTTTT; CDR3aa: CATSDPPGGSGGPNTGELFF
j_gene: TRBJ2-5; v_gene: TRBV30; abundance: .; d_gene: .; CDR3nt: TGTGCCTGGAGTGTGGGGGCAGGGGTCGGAGAGACCCAGTACTTC; CDR3aa: CAWSVGAGVGETQYF
j_gene: TRBJ1-1; v_gene: TRBV11-3; abundance: .; d_gene: .; CDR3nt: TGTGCCAGCAGCCTCAGTGGCACTGAAGCTTTCTTT; CDR3aa: CASSLSGTEAFF
j_gene: TRBJ2-1; v_gene: TRBV7-9; abundance: .; d_gene: TRBD2; CDR3nt: TGTGCCAGCAGCTCATTGAATGGCGGGAGGGGGTCAAATGAGCAGTTCTTC; CDR3aa: CASSSLNGGRGSNEQFF
j_gene: TRBJ1-2; v_gene: TRBV6-5; abundance: .; d_gene: TRBD1; CDR3nt: TGTGCCAGCAGTTACCGCAGGGACAGGGCTGGCTACACCTTC; CDR3aa: CASSYRRDRAGYTF
j_gene: TRBJ2-1; v_gene: TRBV19; abundance: once; d_gene: .; CDR3nt: TGTGCCAGTAGTATACCCCGGACTACGTACAATGAGCAGTTCTTC; CDR3aa: CASSIPRTTYNEQFF
j_gene: TRBJ2-7; v_gene: TRBV27; abundance: .; d_gene: .; CDR3nt: TGTGCCAGCACCGGTGGGCTGAACTACGAGCAGTACTTC; CDR3aa: CASTGGLNYEQYF
j_gene: TRBJ1-1; v_gene: TRBV11-3; abundance: .; d_gene: TRBD1; CDR3nt: TGTGCCAGCAGCTTGGGGGGCAGGGGGCGCGAAGCTGAAGCTTTCTTT; CDR3aa: CASSLGGRGREAEAFF
j_gene: TRBJ1-2; v_gene: TRBV19; abundance: .; d_gene: .; CDR3nt: TGTGCCAGTAGTATTCGCGAGCGAAACTATGGCCACACCTTC; CDR3aa: CASSIRERNYGHTF
j_gene: TRBJ2-6; v_gene: TRBV5-6; abundance: .; d_gene: .; CDR3nt: TGTGCCAGCAGCTTCGGGTATTACTCTGGGGCCAACGTCCTGACTTTC; CDR3aa: CASSFGYYSGANVLTF